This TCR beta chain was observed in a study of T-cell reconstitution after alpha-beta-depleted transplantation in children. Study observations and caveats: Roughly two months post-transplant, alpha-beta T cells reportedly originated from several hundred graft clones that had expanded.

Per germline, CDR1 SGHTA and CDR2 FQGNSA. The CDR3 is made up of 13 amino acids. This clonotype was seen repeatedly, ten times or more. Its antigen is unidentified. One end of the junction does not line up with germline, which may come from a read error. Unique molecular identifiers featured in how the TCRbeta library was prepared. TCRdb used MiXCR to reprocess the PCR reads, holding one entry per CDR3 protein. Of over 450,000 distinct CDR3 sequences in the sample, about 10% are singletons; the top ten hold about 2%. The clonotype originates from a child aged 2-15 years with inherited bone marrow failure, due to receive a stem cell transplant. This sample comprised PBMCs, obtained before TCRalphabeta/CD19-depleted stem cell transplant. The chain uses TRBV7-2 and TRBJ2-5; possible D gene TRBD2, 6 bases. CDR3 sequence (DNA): TGTGCCAGCAGCCGCGGGATAGGGGAGACCCAGTATTTC. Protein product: CASSRGIGETQYF.